This T cell receptor beta chain was recorded in a study of cytomegalovirus exposure and HLA in healthy donors (dated 2017 in TCRdb). For the study in its entirety: According to an earlier analysis of 587 of the donors, 150 million to 200 million T cells yielded some 110 million unique TCR beta sequences and 276 Gb of sequence data. The genetic ancestry cluster associated with self-reported Caucasian donors included 81% of the roughly 410 genotyped donors. Every discovery cohort repertoire had been produced on one sequencing platform. Alongside the repertoire data, information on donor age, sex, ethnicity and CMV serostatus was compiled. A later analysis re-examined previously published TCR beta repertoires from 610 or so donors and added high-resolution HLA genotyping to investigate patterns of TCR occurrence. Class I and class II HLA loci were covered by the typing at four-digit resolution. Approximately 300 gigabases of sequencing data and roughly 90 million unique TCR sequences were included in an early release covering about 700 HLA-typed donors. The study combined high-throughput TCR immunosequencing, statistical association of individual TCRs with disease status, and machine learning to predict cytomegalovirus infection status. Besides the first cohort of around 670 subjects, a separate validation cohort made up of over 100 different subjects was used. A few DR-DQ haplotypes were treated as single units for association and clustering because of strong linkage in the cohort. On average, around 230,000 unique TCR beta nucleotide sequences were sequenced per donor among about 400 genotyped donors of the cohort, with roughly a sixth of those sequences being non-productive. The study aimed to test whether signatures of past pathogen exposure could be identified by cataloging public T cell receptors. Typing coverage differed by locus: A, B, C, DRB1 and DQB1 were typed in roughly 629-630 donors, DQA1 in 500 to 550, DPA1 in approximately 600, and DPB1 in 450 to 490. In an earlier analysis of 587 of the donors, high-throughput TCR beta sequencing was used to judge whether each TCR beta V gene segment behaved as functional or pseudogenic. Rather than drawing on any new phenotypic data, the later analysis identified candidate immune exposures from TCR beta sequences and the way those sequences occurred across donors. Using immunosequencing, the study profiled T cell repertoires from around 680 subjects and related those repertoires to cytomegalovirus serostatus. In a later genetic analysis, genome-wide SNP genotypes for about 65% of the roughly 670 donors were used, and that subset was treated as a discovery cohort.

Regarding this clone: It has no known antigen specificity. The record has no base qualities; no much larger clone is one base away.

The cohort consisted of some 670 healthy bone marrow donors. At the time of sampling, all cohort members were nominally healthy, though unrecorded immune exposures were likely present. The donor tested CMV seropositive, placing the donor among the 289 seropositive members of the cohort. Every donor gave a peripheral blood sample, and the peripheral blood mononuclear cells from that sample were used for TCR beta sequencing. Genomic DNA was extracted from the blood cell samples with the Qiagen DNeasy Blood Extraction Kit. Results and caveats for the whole study, not just this receptor: Because HLA typing was unavailable for some donors at each locus, only the typed subset was used in association tests. Presence/absence analyses assumed roughly uniform sequencing depth across donors, an assumption that may not hold. In a later analysis, the rate of TCR association differed among HLA loci, with DRB1 alleles having the most associated TCRs and HLA-C alleles having the fewest. According to the authors, the approach could potentially be generalized to other disease states and immunological phenotypes. Several of the top co-occurrence clusters appeared to be linked to parvovirus B19, influenza, CMV and Epstein-Barr virus, according to a later analysis. In a later analysis, some 18,000 TCR beta sequences were associated with specific HLA alleles at a false discovery rate of 0.05. A further reported finding was that TCR beta sequences accurately predicted the HLA-A and HLA-B alleles for most subjects in the first cohort. According to a later genetic analysis, donors in an Asian-associated ancestry cluster had fewer N-insertions in productive TCRs than the approximately 700-donor mean. Broadly in line with IMGT annotations, most TCR beta V segments showed up in productive rearrangements about 87% or about 30% of the time in an earlier analysis of 450 to 750 of the donors. A group of highly shared sequence variants was considered likely to be a technical artifact of the sequencing pipeline. When HLA alleles, especially DR and DQ, strongly co-occurred, attributing TCR associations to individual alleles was difficult. For the cohort, immune exposure information was limited to CMV serostatus. V-gene and J-gene trimming of TCR beta chains was associated with a missense DCLRE1C variant in a later genetic analysis, and the association was replicated in an independent cohort. According to a later analysis, most CMV-associated TCR beta chains appeared to be HLA-restricted, and the HLA associations seemed to be driven largely by CMV exposure. In vitro tests confirmed that a few of the cytomegalovirus-associated TCR beta chains recognize cytomegalovirus antigens. The classifier was reported to diagnose cytomegalovirus status with high specificity and sensitivity in both the original and validation cohorts. The study gave a list of 150 to 200 TCR beta chains associated with cytomegalovirus. This cohort had only TCR beta chains sequenced, and the lack of alpha or paired-chain data limited which features could be detected. The earlier analysis of 450 to 700 of the donors excluded 15 to 20 rarely observed V segments, including chromosome 9 orphons, because counts were too low. In a later analysis, HLA-associated TCR beta chains were found to be more clonally expanded and to have lower generation probabilities than equally common non-associated chains. Correlated functional status among segregating V segments might reflect linkage disequilibrium, but an unknown experimental factor could not be ruled out. Most TCR sequences were observed very rarely across donors, whereas some public TCRs were present in many individuals.

The library was built by means of the immunoSEQ multiplex PCR assay. For the multiplex PCR, a mixture combining 60 forward primers for TCR Vbeta segments and 13 reverse primers for TCR Jbeta segments was used. The CDR3 region of rearranged TCR beta genes was amplified from genomic DNA by a multiplex PCR assay. On the Illumina HiSeq System, the amplified TCR beta libraries were sequenced as 87-base-pair reads. The source study handled its data this way. A later analysis counted about 80 million unique TCR beta chains across the 666 repertoires, and 10 million to 11 million of these chains were shared by at least two donors. Raw reads were error-corrected and collapsed into unique sequences by a nearest-neighbor algorithm in which closely related sequences were merged to remove PCR and sequencing errors. Alignment of CDR3 sequences to IMGT reference sequences was used to assign V, D and J gene segments. Each retained sequence needed at least a six-nucleotide match to both a V gene segment and a J gene segment. A rearrangement counted as productive if the CDR3 had no stop codons and remained in frame with V and J, and every other rearrangement counted as non-productive. Following IMGT convention, CDR3 was defined as the stretch from the second conserved V-encoded cysteine to the conserved J-encoded phenylalanine. Sequences without an unambiguous match to a single V gene segment were excluded from the earlier analysis of a few hundred of the donors. In an earlier analysis of 587 of the donors, V segments were called functional above 56.7% productive rearrangements and were called segregating when the between-donor standard deviation exceeded 5%. A statistical classification framework was built for diagnosing cytomegalovirus status from the catalog of TCR beta chain sequences. In a later analysis, TCR nucleotide sequences were compared against IMGT/GENE-DB human TR gene sequences so that V and J genes could be assigned. A later analysis assigned CDR3 sequences and most-parsimonious VDJ recombination scenarios with the TCRdist pipeline. In a later analysis, every TCR beta chain was defined by the combination of its CDR3 amino acid sequence and its V-gene family, and reads without a unique V-gene family were dropped. In a later analysis, 450 to 600 highly shared, low-generation-probability nucleotide sequences were removed to address suspected cross-contamination and a sequencing artifact. A later analysis calculated a clonal expansion index for each public chain from normalized within-repertoire ranks of inferred template counts. In a later analysis, generation probabilities were computed using a VDJ recombination model fitted to out-of-frame rearrangements, and the results were checked against IGoR. A later analysis scored TCR-TCR, TCR-HLA and TCR-CMV co-occurrence with hypergeometric tests, applying a repertoire-size bias correction to TCR pairs. A later analysis estimated false discovery rates by permuting HLA or CMV assignments 20 times. In a later analysis, co-occurring TCRs were grouped using DBSCAN, and TCRdist sequence similarity was added for clustering within HLA-allele-positive subsets. For co-occurrence clustering, repertoires with fewer than 30,000 or more than 120,000 public chains were excluded, along with a handful of repertoires with anomalous nucleotide sharing. Imported from immuneACCESS, the table was reduced by TCRdb to in-frame sequences with V and J called. These copies leave out some clones; in studies compared against another copy, an unresolved V gene accounts for under half, and the cause of the remainder is not known. V and J calls and clone size are as listed in that table; D and trimming were resolved from the DNA. The table for this sample lists roughly 150,000 clones; about three quarters of them were counted only once. Roughly 6.4% of the sample is in the top ten clones.

Sequencing input: PBMCs. The receptor was derived from a middle-aged woman in good health and CMV-seropositive.

The DNA sequence follows: TGTGCCAGTAGTATCGCGACAACAAGCTCCTACGAGCAGTACTTC. This is translated as CASSIATTSSYEQYF. The rearrangement joined TRBV19 to TRBJ2-7; the D gene is unclear. The V and J ends are trimmed by 3 bases and 0 bases, leaving 12 bases between them. The CDR3 runs 15 residues from the cysteine to the phenylalanine. The sequence is cut down to CDR3 DNA, 45 bases in frame from base 1. Per the germline V gene (reference sequence), LNHDA is the CDR1 and SQIVND is the CDR2.